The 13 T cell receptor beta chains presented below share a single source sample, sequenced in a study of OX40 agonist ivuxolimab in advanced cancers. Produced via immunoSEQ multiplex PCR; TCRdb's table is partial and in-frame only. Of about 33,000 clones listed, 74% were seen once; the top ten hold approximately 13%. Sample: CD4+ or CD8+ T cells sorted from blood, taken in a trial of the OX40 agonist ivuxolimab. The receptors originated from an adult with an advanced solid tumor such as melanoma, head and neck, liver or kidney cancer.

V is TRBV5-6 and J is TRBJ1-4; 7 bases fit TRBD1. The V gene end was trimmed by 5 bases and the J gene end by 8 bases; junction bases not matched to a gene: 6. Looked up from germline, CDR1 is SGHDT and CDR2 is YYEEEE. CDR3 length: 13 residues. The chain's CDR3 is CASRGQLDEKLFF. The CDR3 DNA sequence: TGTGCCAGCAGGGGACAGTTGGACGAAAAACTGTTTTTT.

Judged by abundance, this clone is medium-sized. The CDR3 DNA follows: TGTGCCAGCAGCTTCAGTACTGGAAACACCATATATTTT. Encoded protein: CASSFSTGNTIYF. The V and J genes are TRBV7-9 and TRBJ1-3; D is undetermined. The germline CDR1 and CDR2 sequences are SEHNR and FQNEAQ (reference sequence). The length of the CDR3 is 13 residues. Trimming took 3 bases from V and 2 from J, leaving 5 bases between them.

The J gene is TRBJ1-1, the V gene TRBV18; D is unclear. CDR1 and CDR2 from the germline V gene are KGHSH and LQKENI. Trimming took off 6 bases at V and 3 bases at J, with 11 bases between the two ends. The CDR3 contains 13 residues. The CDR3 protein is CASSEDLYTEAFF. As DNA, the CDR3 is TGTGCCAGCTCCGAGGACCTGTACACTGAAGCTTTCTTT.

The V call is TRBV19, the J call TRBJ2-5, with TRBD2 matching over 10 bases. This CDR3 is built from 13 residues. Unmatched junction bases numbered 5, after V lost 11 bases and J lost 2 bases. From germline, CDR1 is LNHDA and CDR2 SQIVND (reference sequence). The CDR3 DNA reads TGTGCCTCTAGCGGGGGCTGGCAAGAGACCCAGTACTTC. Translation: CASSGGWQETQYF.

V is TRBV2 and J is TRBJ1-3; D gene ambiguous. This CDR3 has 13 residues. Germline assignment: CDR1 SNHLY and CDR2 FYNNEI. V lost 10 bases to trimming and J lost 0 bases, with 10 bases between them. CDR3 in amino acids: CAIDTYSGNTIYF. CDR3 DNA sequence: TGTGCCATTGACACCTACTCTGGAAACACCATATATTTT.

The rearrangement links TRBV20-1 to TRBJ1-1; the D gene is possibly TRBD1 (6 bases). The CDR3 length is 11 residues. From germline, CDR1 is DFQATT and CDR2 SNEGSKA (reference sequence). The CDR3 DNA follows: TGCAAACCCGGGGGCAGCACTGAAGCTTTCTTT. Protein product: CKPGGSTEAFF.

The CDR3, as DNA: TGTGCCAGCAGCGCGGGCACCGGGGAGCTGTTTTTT. Its protein is CASSAGTGELFF. The gene calls are TRBV9 and TRBJ2-2, with D uncertain. CDR1 and CDR2 (germline): SGDLS, YYNGEE. V lost 3 bases, J lost 4 bases, and 4 bases lay in between. The CDR3 has 12 amino acids.

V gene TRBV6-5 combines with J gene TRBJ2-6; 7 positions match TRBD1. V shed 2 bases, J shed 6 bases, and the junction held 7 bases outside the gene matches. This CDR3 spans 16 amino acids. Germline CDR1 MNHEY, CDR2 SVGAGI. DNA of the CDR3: TGTGCCAGCAGTTACGCCATCACAGGGGCGGCCAACGTCCTGACTTTC. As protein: CASSYAITGAANVLTF.

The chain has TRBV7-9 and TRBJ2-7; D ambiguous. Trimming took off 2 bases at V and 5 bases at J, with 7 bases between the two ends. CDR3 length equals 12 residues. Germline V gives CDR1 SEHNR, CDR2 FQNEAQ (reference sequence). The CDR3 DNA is TGTGCCAGCAGCTTACCCTACCACGAGCAGTACTTC. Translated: CASSLPYHEQYF.

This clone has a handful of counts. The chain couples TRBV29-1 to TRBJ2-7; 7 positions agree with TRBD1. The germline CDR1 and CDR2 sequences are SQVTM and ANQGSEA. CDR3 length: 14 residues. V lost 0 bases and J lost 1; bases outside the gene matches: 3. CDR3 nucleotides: TGCAGCGTTGAAGACCGGGACAGTTCCTACGAGCAGTACTTC. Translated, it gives CSVEDRDSSYEQYF.

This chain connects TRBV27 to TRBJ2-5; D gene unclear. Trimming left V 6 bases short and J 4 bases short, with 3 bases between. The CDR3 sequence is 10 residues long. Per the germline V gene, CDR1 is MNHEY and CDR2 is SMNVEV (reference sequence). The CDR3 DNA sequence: TGTGCCAGCAGGGGAGAGACCCAGTACTTC. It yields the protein CASRGETQYF.

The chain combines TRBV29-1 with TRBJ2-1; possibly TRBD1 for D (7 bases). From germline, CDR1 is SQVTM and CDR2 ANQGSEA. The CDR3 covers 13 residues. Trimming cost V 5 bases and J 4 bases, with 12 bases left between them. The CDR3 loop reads CSVWRDSYNEQFF. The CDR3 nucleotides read TGCAGCGTTTGGAGGGACAGTTACAATGAGCAGTTCTTC.

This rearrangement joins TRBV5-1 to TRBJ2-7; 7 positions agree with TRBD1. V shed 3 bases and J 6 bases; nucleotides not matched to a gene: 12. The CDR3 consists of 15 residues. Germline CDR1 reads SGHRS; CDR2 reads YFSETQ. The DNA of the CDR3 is TGCGCCAGCAGCTCTTACAAGACAGGGTCGTCCGAGCAGTACTTC. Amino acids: CASSSYKTGSSEQYF. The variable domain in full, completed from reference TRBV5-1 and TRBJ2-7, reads KAGVTQTPRYLIKTRGQQVTLSCSPISGHRSVSWYQQTPGQGLQFLFEYFSETQRNKGNFPGRFSGRQFSNSRSEMNVSTLELGDSALYLCASSSYKTGSSEQYFGPGTRLTVT.